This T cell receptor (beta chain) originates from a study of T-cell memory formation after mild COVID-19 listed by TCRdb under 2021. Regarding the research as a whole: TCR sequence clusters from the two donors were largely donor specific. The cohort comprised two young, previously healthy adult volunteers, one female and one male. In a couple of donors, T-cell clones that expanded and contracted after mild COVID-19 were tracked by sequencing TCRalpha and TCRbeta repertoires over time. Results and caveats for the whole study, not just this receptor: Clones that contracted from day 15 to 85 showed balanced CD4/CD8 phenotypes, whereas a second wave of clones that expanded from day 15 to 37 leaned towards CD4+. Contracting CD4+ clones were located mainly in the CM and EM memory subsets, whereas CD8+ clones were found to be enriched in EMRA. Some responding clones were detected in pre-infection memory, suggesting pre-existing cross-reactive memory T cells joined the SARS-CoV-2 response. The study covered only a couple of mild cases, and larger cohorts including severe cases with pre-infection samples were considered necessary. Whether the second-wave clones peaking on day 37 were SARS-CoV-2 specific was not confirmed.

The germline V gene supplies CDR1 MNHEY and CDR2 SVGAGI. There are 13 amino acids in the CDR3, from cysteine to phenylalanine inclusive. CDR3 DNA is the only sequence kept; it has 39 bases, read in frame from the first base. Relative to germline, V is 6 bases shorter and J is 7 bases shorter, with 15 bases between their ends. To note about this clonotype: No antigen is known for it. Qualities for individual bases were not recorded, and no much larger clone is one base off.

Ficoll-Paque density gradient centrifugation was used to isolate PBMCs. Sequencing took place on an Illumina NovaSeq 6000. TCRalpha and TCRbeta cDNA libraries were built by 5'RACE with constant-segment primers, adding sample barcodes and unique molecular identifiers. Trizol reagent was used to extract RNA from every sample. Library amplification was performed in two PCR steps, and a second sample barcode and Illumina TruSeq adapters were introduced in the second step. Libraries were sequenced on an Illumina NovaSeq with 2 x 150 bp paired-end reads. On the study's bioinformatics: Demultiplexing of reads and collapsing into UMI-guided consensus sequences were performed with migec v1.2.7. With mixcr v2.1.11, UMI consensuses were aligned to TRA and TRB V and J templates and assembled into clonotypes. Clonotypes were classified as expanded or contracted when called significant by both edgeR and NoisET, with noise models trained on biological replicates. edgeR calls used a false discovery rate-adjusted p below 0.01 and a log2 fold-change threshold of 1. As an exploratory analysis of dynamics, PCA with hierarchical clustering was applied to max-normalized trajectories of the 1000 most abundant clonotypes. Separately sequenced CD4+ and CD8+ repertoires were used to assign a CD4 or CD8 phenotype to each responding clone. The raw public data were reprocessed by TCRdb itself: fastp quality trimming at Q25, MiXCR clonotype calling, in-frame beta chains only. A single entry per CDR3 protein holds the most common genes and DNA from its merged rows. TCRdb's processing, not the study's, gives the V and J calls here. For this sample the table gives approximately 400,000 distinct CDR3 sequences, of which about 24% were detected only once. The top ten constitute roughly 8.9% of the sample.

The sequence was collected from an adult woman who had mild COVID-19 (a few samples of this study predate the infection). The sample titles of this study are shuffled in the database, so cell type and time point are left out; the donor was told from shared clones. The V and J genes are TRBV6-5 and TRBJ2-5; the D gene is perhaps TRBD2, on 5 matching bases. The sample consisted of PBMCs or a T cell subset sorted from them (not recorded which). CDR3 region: CASRAGSRGTQYF. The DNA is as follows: TGTGCCAGCAGGGCGGGCTCCAGAGGGACCCAGTACTTC.